The 24 T cell receptor beta chains below all came from one sample that was sequenced in a study of blood T cell repertoires in COVID-19. Data came from immunoSEQ multiplex PCR; TCRdb stores just in-frame clones and leaves some out. The table lists more than 70,000 clones, about 89% of them singletons. The sequenced sample was peripheral blood. These receptors were obtained from a woman between 50 and 59 years old in a cohort sampled during active COVID-19.

The J gene is TRBJ2-3, the V gene TRBV3-1 (or the pseudogene TRBV3-2); 11 bases match TRBD2. Unmatched junction bases numbered 7, after V lost 4 bases and J lost 4 bases. The CDR3 is made up of 16 amino acids. Germline V lookup: CDR1 LGHDT, CDR2 YNNKEL (reference sequence). In DNA, the CDR3 is TGTGCCAGCAGCCCCATTAGCGGGGGGGGGTCAGATACGCAGTATTTT. It is translated as CASSPISGGGSDTQYF.

This chain joins TRBV18 and TRBJ2-2, with TRBD1 matching 7 bases. Germline lookup yields CDR1 KGHSH and CDR2 LQKENI. The CDR3 is made up of 15 amino acids. The V gene end was trimmed by 6 bases and the J gene end by 3 bases; junction bases not matched to a gene: 7. The CDR3 DNA is TGTGCCAGCTCTCAACAGGGGATTGACACCGGGGAGCTGTTTTTT. Protein product: CASSQQGIDTGELFF. The whole variable domain, remainder taken from reference TRBV18 and TRBJ2-2, is NAGVMQNPRHLVRRRGQEARLRCSPMKGHSHVYWYRQLPEEGLKFMVYLQKENIIDESGMPKERFSAEFPKEGPSILRIQQVVRGDSAAYFCASSQQGIDTGELFFGEGSRLTVL.

V is TRBV5-1 and J is TRBJ1-2; D gene uncertain. The CDR3 extends over 17 amino acids. V was shortened by 4 bases and J by 8 bases, with 27 bases between the two germline ends. Germline CDR1 and CDR2: SGHRS and YFSETQ. CDR3 region: CASSLAGGIDAVDGYTF. The CDR3 DNA reads as TGCGCCAGCAGCCTGGCAGGAGGTATCGATGCCGTGGACGGCTACACCTTC.

The chain is built from TRBV28 and TRBJ1-3; a possible D gene is TRBD1 (6 bases). Trimming removed 6 bases at V and 11 bases at J, with 14 bases between. The CDR3 consists of 12 residues. Looked up from germline, CDR1 is MDHEN and CDR2 is SYDVKM. The CDR3 sequence: CASSLDRRAIYF. The CDR3 DNA sequence: TGTGCCAGCAGCTTGGACAGACGAGCCATATATTTT.

V is TRBV19 and J is TRBJ2-5, with 13 bases fitting TRBD2. CDR1 is LNHDA and CDR2 is SQIVND in the germline V gene (reference sequence). The CDR3 is 16 residues long. V lost 5 bases, J lost 4 bases, and 7 bases stayed unmatched. The CDR3 loop reads CASSSGTSGEGETQYF. CDR3 nucleotide sequence: TGTGCCAGTAGTTCCGGGACTAGCGGGGAAGGAGAGACCCAGTACTTC.

The gene calls are TRBV10-3 and TRBJ2-6, with 11 bases matching TRBD1. The V gene end was trimmed by 6 bases and the J gene end by 3 bases; junction bases not matched to a gene: 10. Germline CDR1 and CDR2: ENHRY and SYGVKD. The CDR3 runs 18 residues. CDR3 DNA: TGTGCCATCAGCCGTGGACAGGGGGCGCTGAGTGGGGCCAACGTCCTGACTTTC. Its protein product is CAISRGQGALSGANVLTF.

This clone was observed a single time. V gene TRBV6-5 combines with J gene TRBJ1-2, with TRBD1 as a possible D gene (6 bases). The CDR3 contains 11 residues. Germline CDR1 and CDR2: MNHEY and SVGAGI. V was pared by 9 bases and J by 8 bases, with 13 bases between. The CDR3, as DNA: TGTGCCAGTGGACAGCGCAGGGGCTACACCTTC. This translates into CASGQRRGYTF.

This clone was recorded only once. The chain recombines TRBV13 with TRBJ2-5, with D maybe TRBD2 (6 bases). CDR1 and CDR2 from the germline V gene are PRHDT and FYEKMQ (reference sequence). V was trimmed by 4 bases and J by 5 bases, leaving 17 bases between them. The CDR3 is 15 amino acids. CDR3 protein: CASSSTGTSLETQYF. The CDR3 DNA reads TGTGCCAGCAGCTCAACCGGGACTTCCCTGGAGACCCAGTACTTC.

The chain is built from TRBV15 and TRBJ1-6; D is perhaps TRBD1 (6 bases). V lost 1 base and J 4 bases, leaving 14 bases between the germline ends. The CDR3 is 17 amino acids. Germline assignment: CDR1 LNHNV and CDR2 YYDKDF (reference sequence). For the CDR3, the DNA is TGTGCCACCAGCAGAGTACCTCTAGGGGGATATAATTCACCCCTCCACTTT. This encodes CATSRVPLGGYNSPLHF.

J is TRBJ1-5 and V is TRBV30, with a tentative D call TRBD1 (5 bases). The germline V gene has CDR1 GTSNPN and CDR2 SVGIG (reference sequence). The CDR3 runs to 13 residues. Trimming pared 3 bases from V and 2 bases from J, leaving 8 bases between. The CDR3 here is CAWSLQGNQPQHF. For the CDR3, the DNA is TGTGCCTGGAGCTTACAGGGCAATCAGCCCCAGCATTTT. Drawing the rest from reference TRBV30 and TRBJ1-5, the complete variable domain is SQTIHQWPATLVQPVGSPLSLECTVEGTSNPNLYWYRQAAGRGLQLLFYSVGIGQISSEVPQNLSASRPQDRQFILSSKKLLLSDSGFYLCAWSLQGNQPQHFGDGTRLSIL.

About this clone: One end of the junction is discordant with germline, which a read error may explain. The chain joins TRBV7-7 to TRBJ2-1, with 11 bases identical to TRBD2. This CDR3 is built from 18 residues. The germline V gene has CDR1 SSHAT and CDR2 FNYEAQ (reference sequence). CDR3 protein: CASSLRPLLAGVYNEQFF. CDR3 in DNA: TGTGCTAGCAGCTTAAGGCCTTTACTAGCGGGAGTTTACAATGAGCAGTTCTTC.

The chain couples TRBV28 to TRBJ1-2; 10 bases align to TRBD1. The germline V gene encodes CDR1 MDHEN and CDR2 SYDVKM. V lost 2 bases, J lost 6 bases, and 6 bases stayed unmatched. This CDR3 contains 15 residues. The CDR3 nucleotides read TGTGCCAGCAGTTTAAGTCCGGGACAGGGGAATGGCTACACCTTC. It yields the protein CASSLSPGQGNGYTF.

This clone was detected many times. The chain couples TRBV19 to TRBJ2-2; the D is unclear. The CDR3 sequence is 13 residues long. V gave up 2 bases and J gave up 6 bases, with 7 bases separating them. Germline assignment: CDR1 LNHDA and CDR2 SQIVND (reference sequence). CDR3 sequence reads: CASSIYSPGELFF. The CDR3 DNA is TGTGCCAGTAGTATATACAGTCCCGGGGAGCTGTTTTTT.

This clone appeared a single time. The chain couples TRBV7-9 to TRBJ2-1, with D possibly matching TRBD2 (6 bases). This CDR3 is 15 amino acids long. V lost 7 bases and J lost 0, with 13 bases in between. Germline V CDR1 and CDR2: SEHNR, FQNEAQ (reference sequence). This chain's CDR3 is CASTTRGSSYNEQFF. Here the CDR3 DNA reads TGTGCCAGCACCACCCGGGGGAGCTCCTACAATGAGCAGTTCTTC.

This chain uses TRBV7-9 with TRBJ2-2, with 11 bases fitting TRBD1. Per the germline V gene, CDR1 is SEHNR and CDR2 is FQNEAQ (reference sequence). The CDR3 totals 15 residues. The J segment lost 4 bases and the V segment lost 3 bases, leaving 1 base of the junction unmatched. The chain's CDR3 is CASSFGQGATGELFF. The CDR3, as DNA: TGTGCCAGCAGCTTCGGACAGGGGGCCACCGGGGAGCTGTTTTTT.

This clone was found once. This chain links TRBV30 with TRBJ1-4; 11 nucleotides agree with TRBD1. V lost 4 bases and J lost 7; bases outside the gene matches: 2. The CDR3 is 13 residues long. CDR1 GTSNPN and CDR2 SVGIG come from the germline V gene (reference sequence). Written as DNA, the CDR3 is TGTGCCTGGACGGGGACAGGGGGTGAAAAACTGTTTTTT. Its translation: CAWTGTGGEKLFF.

The chain links TRBV7-2 to TRBJ1-6, with no clear D. V was pared by 5 bases and J by 7 bases, with 6 bases between. The CDR3 covers 12 residues. Germline loops: CDR1 SGHTA, CDR2 FQGNSA. The CDR3 sequence is CASSVQNSPLHF. The CDR3 nucleotides are TGTGCCAGCAGCGTTCAAAATTCACCCCTCCACTTT.

The CDR3, as DNA: TGTGCCAGCAGCTTCGGAACAGGCTCTGGAAACACCATATATTTT. Translating it yields CASSFGTGSGNTIYF. The chain joins TRBV5-4 to TRBJ1-3; perhaps TRBD1 as D (5 bases). The V end was cut by 2 bases, the J end by 0 bases, with 9 bases between. Per germline, CDR1 SGHNT and CDR2 YYREEE (reference sequence). The CDR3 is 15 amino acids.

The V call is TRBV3-1 (or the pseudogene TRBV3-2), the J call TRBJ1-2, with D maybe TRBD1 (5 bases). V was pared by 0 bases and J by 6 bases, with 11 bases between. Germline lookup yields CDR1 LGHDT and CDR2 YNNKEL (reference sequence). The length of the CDR3 is 14 residues. The chain's CDR3 is CASSQDDRIHGYTF. CDR3 coding DNA: TGTGCCAGCAGCCAAGACGACAGAATCCATGGCTACACCTTC.

CDR3 bases: TGTGCCAGCAGGCCCACTAGCGGACCCACAGATACGCAGTATTTT. Its translation is CASRPTSGPTDTQYF. This chain connects TRBV6-5 to TRBJ2-3; 8 bases are a match to TRBD2. The length of the CDR3 is 15 residues. Germline CDR1 reads MNHEY; CDR2 reads SVGAGI. Trimming removed 6 bases from V and 2 bases from J; junction bases left unmatched: 7.

The chain employs TRBV5-1 and TRBJ2-7; 8 bases match TRBD1. With V trimmed by 0 bases and J by 3 bases, 5 bases remained unmatched. The CDR3 contains 15 residues. The V gene's germline CDR1 is SGHRS and CDR2 YFSETQ. Written as DNA, the CDR3 is TGCGCCAGCAGCTTGGTTCCGACAGGGGTCTACGAGCAGTACTTC. It is translated as CASSLVPTGVYEQYF.

The chain is built from TRBV7-8 and TRBJ1-5, with D possibly matching TRBD1 (5 bases). Germline CDR1 SGHVS, CDR2 FQNEAQ. This CDR3 region has 15 residues. Trimming stripped 7 bases from V and 0 bases from J, with 13 bases between. The CDR3 loop is CASIGGYDSNQPQHF. Here the CDR3 DNA reads TGTGCCAGCATCGGGGGTTATGATAGCAATCAGCCCCAGCATTTT.

V is TRBV27 and J is TRBJ2-5, with D possibly TRBD2 on 6 matching bases. The V gene lost 9 bases and the J gene lost 5 bases, with 13 bases spanning the gap. The CDR3 covers 12 residues. Germline values: CDR1 MNHEY, CDR2 SMNVEV (reference sequence). In nucleotides, the CDR3 is TGTGCCAGTGGCAGGAGGGTTGAGACCCAGTACTTC. This codes for CASGRRVETQYF.

The chain's CDR3 is CAITQQGYNTEAFF. The DNA of the CDR3 is TGTGCCATCACCCAACAGGGATACAACACTGAAGCTTTCTTT. This chain links TRBV10-3 with TRBJ1-1; the D gene is possibly TRBD1 (6 bases). Germline V gives CDR1 ENHRY, CDR2 SYGVKD. The CDR3 runs 14 residues. Trimming shortened V by 7 bases and J by 2 bases, and 14 bases separated the two germline ends.